One sample yielded the 2 T cell receptor beta chains listed below, sequenced in a study of T cells in Graves' hyperthyroidism and ophthalmopathy. RNA transcripts served as the template for amplifying TCR beta CDR3 regions. Initially, a first-round RT-PCR of the TCR CDR3 employed the HTBI primer set. TCRdb re-derived calls from the multiplex PCR reads in MiXCR, one entry per CDR3 protein. The sample yields approximately 720,000 distinct CDR3 sequences, about 19% seen once. The source material was blood. These receptors were taken from a woman aged 50 to 60 with Graves' hyperthyroidism that later progressed to Graves' ophthalmopathy.

In this sample, this clonotype turned up many times. This chain uses TRBV2 with TRBJ1-1; D is perhaps TRBD1 (5 bases). The CDR3 length is 17 residues. CDR1 is SNHLY and CDR2 is FYNNEI in the germline V gene. The ends were cut back, 3 bases at V and 1 base at J, with 18 bases in the middle. The CDR3 sequence: CASSEGTPAPGNTEAFF. CDR3 bases: TGTGCCAGCAGTGAGGGGACCCCCGCGCCAGGGAACACTGAAGCTTTCTTT.

This clonotype has a count of ten or more. The chain links TRBV5-1 to TRBJ2-2, with D possibly matching TRBD2 (6 bases). Trimming cost V 1 base and J 0 bases, with 19 bases left between them. The length of the CDR3 is 19 residues. Germline V CDR1 and CDR2: SGHRS, YFSETQ. As DNA, the CDR3 is TGCGCCAGCAGCTTGTGGCCGGGGGACGAGATCGCGAACACCGGGGAGCTGTTTTTT. It translates to CASSLWPGDEIANTGELFF.